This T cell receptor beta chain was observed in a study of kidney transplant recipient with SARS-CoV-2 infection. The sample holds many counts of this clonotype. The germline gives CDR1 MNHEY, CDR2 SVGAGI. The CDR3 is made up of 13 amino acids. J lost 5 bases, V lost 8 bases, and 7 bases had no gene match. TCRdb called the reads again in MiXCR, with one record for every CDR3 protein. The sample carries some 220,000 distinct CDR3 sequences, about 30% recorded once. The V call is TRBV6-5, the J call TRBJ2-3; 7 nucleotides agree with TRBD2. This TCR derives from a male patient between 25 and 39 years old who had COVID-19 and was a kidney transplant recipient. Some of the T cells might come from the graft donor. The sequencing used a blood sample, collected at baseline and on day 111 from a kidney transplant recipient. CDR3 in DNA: TGTGCCAGCCGGAGCGGGACGAGAGATACGCAGTATTTT. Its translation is CASRSGTRDTQYF.